This T cell receptor beta chain was sequenced during a study of CXCR3-negative and CXCR3-positive naive CD8 T cells. The libraries of TRB cDNA were prepared using 5' RACE with UMI labels. After re-calling the 5' RACE reads, TCRdb lists one entry per CDR3 protein, DNA absent. The sample table sets out about 41,000 distinct CDR3 sequences. This CDR3 is 16 amino acids long. Cells classed as naive CD8+ T cells were CD45RO-CCR7+CD27+CD95-. Findings and limits, study-wide: Partial loss of CXCR3 expression followed cryopreservation; most assays used fresh PBMCs.

About this clonotype itself: Antigen specificity is unknown.

The sample consisted of naive CXCR3- CD8+ T cells from blood. Subset in this sample: CD45RO-CCR7+CD27+CD95- naive CD8+ T cells lacking CXCR3 (TNR3-). The chain recombines TRBV3-2 with TRBJ2-3; TCRdb proposes TRBD1, but this gene call is untestable without DNA. TRBV3-2 is given as a pseudogene. This sequence originates from a human donor in good health. Some clones in this sample may be carry-over from other donors' samples. The chain's CDR3 is CASSQALRGAVDTQYF.